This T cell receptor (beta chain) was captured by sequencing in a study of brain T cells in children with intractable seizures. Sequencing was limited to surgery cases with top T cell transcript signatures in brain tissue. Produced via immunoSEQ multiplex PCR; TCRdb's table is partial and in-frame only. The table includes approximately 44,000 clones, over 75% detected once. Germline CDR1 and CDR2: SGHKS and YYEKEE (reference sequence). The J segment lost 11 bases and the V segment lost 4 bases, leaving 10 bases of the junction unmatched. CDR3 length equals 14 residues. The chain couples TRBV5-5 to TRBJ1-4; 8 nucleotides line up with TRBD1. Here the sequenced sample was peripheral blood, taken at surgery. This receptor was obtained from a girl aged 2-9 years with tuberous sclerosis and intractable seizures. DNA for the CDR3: TGTGCCAGCAGCACGGGGACAGGCCCTGGGAAACTGTTTTTT. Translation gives CASSTGTGPGKLFF.